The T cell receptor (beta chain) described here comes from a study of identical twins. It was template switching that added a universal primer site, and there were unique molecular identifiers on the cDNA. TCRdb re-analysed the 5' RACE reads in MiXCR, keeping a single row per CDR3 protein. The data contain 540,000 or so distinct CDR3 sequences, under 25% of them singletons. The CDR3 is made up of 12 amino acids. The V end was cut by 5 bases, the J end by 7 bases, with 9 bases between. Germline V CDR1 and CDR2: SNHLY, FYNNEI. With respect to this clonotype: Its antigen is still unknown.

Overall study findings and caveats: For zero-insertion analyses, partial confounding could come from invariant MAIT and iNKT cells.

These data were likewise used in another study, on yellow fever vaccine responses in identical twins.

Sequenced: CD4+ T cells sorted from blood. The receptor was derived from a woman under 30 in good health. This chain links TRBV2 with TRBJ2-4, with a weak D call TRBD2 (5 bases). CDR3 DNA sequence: TGTGCCAGCAGTAATAGCGAGAACATTCAGTACTTC. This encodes CASSNSENIQYF.